This T cell receptor (beta chain) was captured in a study of shared clonotypes between healthy human individuals. Terminally differentiated effector memory CD45RA+ cells were left out of the naive CD8 fraction, which was CD45RO-negative and positively selected for CCR7. The method was immunoSEQ multiplex PCR; TCRdb's version includes in-frame clones alone and lacks a portion of them. In the table there are 500,000 to 700,000 clones, about 95% of which are singletons. This clone was observed a single time. V trimming: 6 bases; J trimming: 4 bases; junction bases outside the gene matches: 7. CDR3 size: 14 residues. Germline values: CDR1 MNHEY, CDR2 SVGAGI.

The V gene is TRBV6-5, the J gene TRBJ1-2; 8 positions match TRBD1. The material sequenced was naive CD8+ T cells sorted from blood. The receptor comes from a woman in her thirties in good health. CDR3 amino acids: CASRSGGAGYGYTF. DNA of the CDR3: TGTGCCAGCAGGTCAGGGGGCGCGGGCTATGGCTACACCTTC.